One T cell receptor (beta chain) is described in this entry. The target antigen is unknown. Germline and genes here are mouse. The read ends 4 residues before the CDR3 terminus; that terminus is restored from the germline J gene. Germline V lookup: CDR1 FNHDT, CDR2 SITEND (reference sequence). The CDR3 is 12 amino acids. This sample was taken from a study of CD8+ T cells in alopecia areata. Regarding the study as a whole: Patients shared TCRs less clearly than mice did, possibly for HLA-related reasons. Researchers report lesional scalp, most notably alopecia totalis/universalis, outstripped normal scalp in clonality.

The authors sorted pooled cutaneous lymph node cells using CD4, CD8alpha, NKG2D, NKG2ACE and other markers. cDNA serving as the sequencing template came from extracted, reverse transcribed RNA. Sequenced by immunoSEQ multiplex PCR; TCRdb stores in-frame clones only, minus some. The sample yields under 350,000 clones, without any singletons. Input material: CD4+ T cells sorted from a lymph node. The genes are TRBV19 and TRBJ2-5; D is unclear. The receptor's source is a C3H/HeJ mouse with alopecia areata. The MHC haplotype of this mouse line is H2-k. The CDR3: CASSIDRDTQYF. CDR3 DNA, as far as it was read: TGTGCCAGCAGTATAGACAGAGAC.